This T cell receptor beta chain derives from a study of OX40 agonist ivuxolimab in advanced cancers. V shed 5 bases, J shed 8 bases, and the junction held 11 bases outside the gene matches. Germline V CDR1 and CDR2: MNHNY, SVGAGI (reference sequence). The CDR3 contains 14 residues. Libraries were prepared by immunoSEQ multiplex PCR; TCRdb keeps only in-frame clonotypes and omits some of them. This sample has tens of thousands of clones; about 86% occur once, and the top ten carry approximately 6.5%. Sequenced material: CD4+ or CD8+ T cells sorted from blood, taken in a trial of the OX40 agonist ivuxolimab. The TCR originated in an adult with an advanced solid tumor such as melanoma, head and neck, liver or kidney cancer. The rearrangement links TRBV6-6 to TRBJ1-2; 7 bases map to TRBD1. The CDR3 bases are TGTGCCAGCAGTACTCGACAGGGCACGGGGGGCTACACCTTC. It encodes CASSTRQGTGGYTF.